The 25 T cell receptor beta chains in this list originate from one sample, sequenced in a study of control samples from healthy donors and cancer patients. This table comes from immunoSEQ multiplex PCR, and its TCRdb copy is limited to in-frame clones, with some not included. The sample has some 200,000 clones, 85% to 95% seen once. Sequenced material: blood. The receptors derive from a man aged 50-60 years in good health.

The CDR3 region is CASSRQGTGELFF. CDR3 DNA: TGTGCCAGCAGCCGACAGGGGACCGGGGAGCTGTTTTTT. The rearrangement joins TRBV11-1 to TRBJ2-2, with 8 bases matching TRBD1. CDR3 length: 13 residues. The junction had 1 base not matched to a gene; V was cut back by 5 bases and J by 5 bases. From germline, CDR1 is SGHAT and CDR2 FQDESV (reference sequence).

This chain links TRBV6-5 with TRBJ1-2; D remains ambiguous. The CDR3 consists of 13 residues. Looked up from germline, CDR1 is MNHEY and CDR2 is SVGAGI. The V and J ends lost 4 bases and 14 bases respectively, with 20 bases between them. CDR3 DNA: TGTGCCAGCAGTTCCCGGACGGAGACGAGAGATACCTTC. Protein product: CASSSRTETRDTF.

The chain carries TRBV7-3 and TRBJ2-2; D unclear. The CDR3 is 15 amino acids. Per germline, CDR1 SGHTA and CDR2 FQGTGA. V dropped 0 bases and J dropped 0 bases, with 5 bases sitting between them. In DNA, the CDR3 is TGTGCCAGCAGCTTAACGGGGTCGAACACCGGGGAGCTGTTTTTT. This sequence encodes CASSLTGSNTGELFF.

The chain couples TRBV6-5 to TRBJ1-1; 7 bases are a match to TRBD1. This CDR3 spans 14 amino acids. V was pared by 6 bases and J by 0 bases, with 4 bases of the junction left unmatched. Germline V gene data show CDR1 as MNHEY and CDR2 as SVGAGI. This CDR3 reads CASSRGQLNTEAFF. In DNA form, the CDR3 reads TGTGCCAGCAGCCGGGGACAGTTGAACACTGAAGCTTTCTTT.

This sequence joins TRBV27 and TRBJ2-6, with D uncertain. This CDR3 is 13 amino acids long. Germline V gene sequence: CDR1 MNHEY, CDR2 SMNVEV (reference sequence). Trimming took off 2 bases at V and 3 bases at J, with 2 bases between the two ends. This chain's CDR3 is CASSLDGANVLTF. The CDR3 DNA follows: TGTGCCAGCAGTTTAGATGGGGCCAACGTCCTGACTTTC. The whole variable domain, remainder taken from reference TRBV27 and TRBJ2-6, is EAQVTQNPRYLITVTGKKLTVTCSQNMNHEYMSWYRQDPGLGLRQIYYSMNVEVTDKGDVPEGYKVSRKEKRNFPLILESPSPNQTSLYFCASSLDGANVLTFGAGSRLTVL.

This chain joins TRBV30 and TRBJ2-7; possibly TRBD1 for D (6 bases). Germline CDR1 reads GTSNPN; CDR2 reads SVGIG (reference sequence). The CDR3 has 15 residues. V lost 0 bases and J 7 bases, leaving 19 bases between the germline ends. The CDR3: CAWSVAGQGNREQYF. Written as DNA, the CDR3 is TGTGCCTGGAGTGTAGCCGGGCAGGGGAATCGGGAGCAGTACTTC. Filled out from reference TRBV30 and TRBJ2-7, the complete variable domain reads SQTIHQWPATLVQPVGSPLSLECTVEGTSNPNLYWYRQAAGRGLQLLFYSVGIGQISSEVPQNLSASRPQDRQFILSSKKLLLSDSGFYLCAWSVAGQGNREQYFGPGTRLTVT.

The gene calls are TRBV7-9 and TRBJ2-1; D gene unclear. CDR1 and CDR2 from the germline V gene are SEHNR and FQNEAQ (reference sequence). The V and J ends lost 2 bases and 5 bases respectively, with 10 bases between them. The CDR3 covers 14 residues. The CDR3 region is CASSLTGVNNEQFF. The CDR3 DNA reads TGTGCCAGCAGCTTAACGGGTGTTAACAATGAGCAGTTCTTC.

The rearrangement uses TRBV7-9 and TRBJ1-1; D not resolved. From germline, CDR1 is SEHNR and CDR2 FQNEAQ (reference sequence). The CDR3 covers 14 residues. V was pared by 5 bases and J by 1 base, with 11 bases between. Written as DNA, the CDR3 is TGTGCCAGCAGCCCCCGGTTGGAGAACACTGAAGCTTTCTTT. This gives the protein CASSPRLENTEAFF. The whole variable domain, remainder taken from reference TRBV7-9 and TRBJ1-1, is DTGVSQNPRHKITKRGQNVTFRCDPISEHNRLYWYRQTLGQGPEFLTYFQNEAQLEKSRLLSDRFSAERPKGSFSTLEIQRTEQGDSAMYLCASSPRLENTEAFFGQGTRLTVV.

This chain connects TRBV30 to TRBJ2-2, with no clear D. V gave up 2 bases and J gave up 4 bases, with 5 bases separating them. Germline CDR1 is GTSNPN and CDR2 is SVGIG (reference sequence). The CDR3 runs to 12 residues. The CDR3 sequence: CAWSSGTGELFF. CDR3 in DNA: TGTGCCTGGAGTAGTGGCACCGGGGAGCTGTTTTTT.

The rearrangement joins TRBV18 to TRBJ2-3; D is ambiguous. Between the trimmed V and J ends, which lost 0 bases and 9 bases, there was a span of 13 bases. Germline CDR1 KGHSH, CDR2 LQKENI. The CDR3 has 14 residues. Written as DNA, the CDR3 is TGTGCCAGCTCACCACCGGGTGAGACCAAAACGCAGTATTTT. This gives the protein CASSPPGETKTQYF.

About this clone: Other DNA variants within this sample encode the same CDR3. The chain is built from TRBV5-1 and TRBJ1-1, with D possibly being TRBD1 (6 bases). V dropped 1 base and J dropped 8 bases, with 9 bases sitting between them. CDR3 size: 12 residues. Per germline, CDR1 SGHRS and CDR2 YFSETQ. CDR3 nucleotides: TGCGCCAGCAGCTTGAAAGGGACAGAAGCTTTCTTT. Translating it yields CASSLKGTEAFF.

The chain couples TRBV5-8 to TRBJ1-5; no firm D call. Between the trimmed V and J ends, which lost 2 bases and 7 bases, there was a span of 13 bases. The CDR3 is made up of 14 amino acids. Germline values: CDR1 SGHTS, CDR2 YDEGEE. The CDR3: CASSFLSTIQPQHF. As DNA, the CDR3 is TGTGCCAGCAGCTTTTTGTCAACGATCCAGCCCCAGCATTTT.

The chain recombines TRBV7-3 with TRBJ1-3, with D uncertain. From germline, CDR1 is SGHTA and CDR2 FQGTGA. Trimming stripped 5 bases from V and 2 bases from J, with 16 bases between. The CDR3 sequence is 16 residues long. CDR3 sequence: CASSQGPSAAGNTIYF. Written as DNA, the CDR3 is TGTGCCAGCAGCCAAGGTCCCTCGGCGGCTGGAAACACCATATATTTT.

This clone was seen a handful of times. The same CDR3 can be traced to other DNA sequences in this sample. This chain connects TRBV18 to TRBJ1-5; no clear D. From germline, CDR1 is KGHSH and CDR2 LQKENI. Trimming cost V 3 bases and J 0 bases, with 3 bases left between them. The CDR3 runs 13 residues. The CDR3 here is CASSPDSNQPQHF. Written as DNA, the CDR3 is TGTGCCAGCTCACCGGATAGCAATCAGCCCCAGCATTTT.

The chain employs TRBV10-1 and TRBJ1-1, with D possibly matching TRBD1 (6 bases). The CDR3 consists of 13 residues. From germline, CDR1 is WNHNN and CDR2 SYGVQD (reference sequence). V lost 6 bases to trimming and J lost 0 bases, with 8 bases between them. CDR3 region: CASSRDMNTEAFF. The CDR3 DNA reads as TGCGCCAGCAGCCGGGACATGAACACTGAAGCTTTCTTT.

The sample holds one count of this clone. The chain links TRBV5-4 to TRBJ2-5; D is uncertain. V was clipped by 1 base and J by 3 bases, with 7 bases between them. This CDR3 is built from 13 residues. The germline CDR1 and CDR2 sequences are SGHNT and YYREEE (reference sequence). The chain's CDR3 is CASSLWSEETQYF. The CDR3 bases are TGTGCCAGCAGCTTGTGGTCGGAAGAGACCCAGTACTTC.

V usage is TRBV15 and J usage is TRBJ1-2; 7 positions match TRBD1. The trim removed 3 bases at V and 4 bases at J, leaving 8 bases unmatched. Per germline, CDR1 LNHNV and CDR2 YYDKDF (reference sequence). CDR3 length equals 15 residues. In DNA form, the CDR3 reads TGTGCCACCAGCAGTGACAGGGAGGTCAGCTATGGCTACACCTTC. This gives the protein CATSSDREVSYGYTF.

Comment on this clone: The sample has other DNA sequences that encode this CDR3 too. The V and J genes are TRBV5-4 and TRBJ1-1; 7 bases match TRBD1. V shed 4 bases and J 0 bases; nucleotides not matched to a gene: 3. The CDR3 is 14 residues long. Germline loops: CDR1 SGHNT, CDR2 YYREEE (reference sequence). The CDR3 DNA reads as TGTGCCAGCAGCCGGGACAGTTTGAACACTGAAGCTTTCTTT. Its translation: CASSRDSLNTEAFF.

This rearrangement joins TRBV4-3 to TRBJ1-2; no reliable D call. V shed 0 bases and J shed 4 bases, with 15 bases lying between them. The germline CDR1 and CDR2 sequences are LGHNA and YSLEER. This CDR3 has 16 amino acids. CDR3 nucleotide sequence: TGCGCCAGCAGCCAAGAGAGGGAAGAGGCTATCTATGGCTACACCTTC. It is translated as CASSQEREEAIYGYTF.

The DNA of the CDR3 is TGCAGCGTTGAGGAGAACACCGGGGAGCTGTTTTTT. Translation gives CSVEENTGELFF. This chain connects TRBV29-1 to TRBJ2-2; no clear D. The germline gives CDR1 SQVTM, CDR2 ANQGSEA. The CDR3 sequence is 12 residues long. V was shortened by 3 bases and J by 1 base, with 3 bases between the two germline ends.

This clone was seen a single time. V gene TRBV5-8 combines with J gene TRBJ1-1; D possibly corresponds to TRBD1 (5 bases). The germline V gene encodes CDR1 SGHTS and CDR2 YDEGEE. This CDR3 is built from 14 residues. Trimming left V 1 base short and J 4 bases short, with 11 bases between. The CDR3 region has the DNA TGTGCCAGCAGCTTGAGCAGGGCTGCCACTGAAGCTTTCTTT. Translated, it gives CASSLSRAATEAFF.

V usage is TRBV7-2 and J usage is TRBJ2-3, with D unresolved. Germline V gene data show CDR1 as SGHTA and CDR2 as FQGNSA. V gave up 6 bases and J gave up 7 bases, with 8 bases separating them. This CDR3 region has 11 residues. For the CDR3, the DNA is TGTGCCAGCAGACTCACTAATACGCAGTATTTT. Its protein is CASRLTNTQYF.

The CDR3 sequence: CATMGQGKIGSPLHF. The CDR3, as DNA: TGTGCCACCATGGGACAGGGGAAAATCGGTTCACCCCTCCACTTT. The chain joins TRBV28 to TRBJ1-6; 10 bases align to TRBD1. Germline loops: CDR1 MDHEN, CDR2 SYDVKM. This CDR3 spans 15 amino acids. Germline trimming cut 10 bases from V and 9 bases from J; bases unmatched to any gene: 12.

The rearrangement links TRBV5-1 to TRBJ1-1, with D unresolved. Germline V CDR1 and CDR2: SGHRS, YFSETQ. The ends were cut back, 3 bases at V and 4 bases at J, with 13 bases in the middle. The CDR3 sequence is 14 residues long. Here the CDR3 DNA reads TGCGCCAGCAGCTCCTCGCCCGGGTTCACTGAAGCTTTCTTT. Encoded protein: CASSSSPGFTEAFF.

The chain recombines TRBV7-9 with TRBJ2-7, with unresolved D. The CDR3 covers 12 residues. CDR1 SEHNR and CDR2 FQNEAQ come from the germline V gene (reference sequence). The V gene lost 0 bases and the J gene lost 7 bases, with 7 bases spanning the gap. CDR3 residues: CASSLALGEQYV. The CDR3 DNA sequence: TGTGCCAGCAGCTTAGCCCTCGGGGAGCAGTACGTC.